These 13 T cell receptor beta chains were sequenced from one sample in a study of STAT5B mutations in CD4+ large granular lymphocyte leukemia. The repertoire was sequenced with immunoSEQ multiplex PCR; TCRdb's copy has only in-frame clones and lacks some. The table lists tens of thousands of clones, around 74% of them singletons. Input material: CD4+ T cells from blood buffy coats. The receptors here all came from a human donor in good health.

This clone was detected only a few times. Here the CDR3 DNA reads TGTGCCAGTGGACAGATCAACTATGGCTACACCTTC. Protein sequence: CASGQINYGYTF. This chain joins TRBV6-1 and TRBJ1-2, with TRBD1 as a possible D gene (6 bases). The length of the CDR3 is 12 residues. Germline lookup yields CDR1 MNHNS and CDR2 SASEGT. V was trimmed by 9 bases and J by 2 bases, leaving 10 bases between them.

V usage is TRBV28 and J usage is TRBJ1-1; D gene uncertain. Trimming removed 1 base at V and 1 base at J, with 10 bases between. CDR3 size: 15 residues. Germline lookup yields CDR1 MDHEN and CDR2 SYDVKM. CDR3 nucleotides: TGTGCCAGCAGTTTATACTCGGACGGGAACACTGAAGCTTTCTTT. It translates to CASSLYSDGNTEAFF.

V usage is TRBV7-2 and J usage is TRBJ1-2, with TRBD1 as a possible D gene (5 bases). V was shortened by 5 bases and J by 6 bases, with 16 bases between the two germline ends. Per the germline V gene, CDR1 is SGHTA and CDR2 is FQGNSA. This CDR3 contains 14 residues. The chain's CDR3 is CASSPLGGTHGYTF. CDR3 nucleotides: TGTGCCAGCAGCCCTCTCGGGGGAACGCATGGCTACACCTTC.

CDR3 DNA sequence: TGTGCCAGCAGTACAAGCGATGGCTACACCTTC. It is translated as CASSTSDGYTF. The chain has TRBV6-5 and TRBJ1-2; no clear D. Between the trimmed V and J ends, which lost 5 bases and 6 bases, there was a span of 7 bases. CDR3 length: 11 amino acids. Germline V CDR1 and CDR2: MNHEY, SVGAGI.

This clone was counted only a few times. The chain is built from TRBV2 and TRBJ2-3, with D perhaps TRBD1 or TRBD2 (5 bases each). Per germline, CDR1 SNHLY and CDR2 FYNNEI. This CDR3 contains 14 residues. V shed 4 bases and J shed 3 bases, with 11 bases lying between them. This CDR3 reads CASSVRGGTDTQYF. The CDR3 DNA reads TGTGCCAGCAGTGTAAGGGGCGGGACAGATACGCAGTATTTT.

V gene TRBV2 combines with J gene TRBJ2-3; 10 bases are a match to TRBD2. V shed 4 bases and J 2 bases; nucleotides not matched to a gene: 6. The CDR3 is 16 residues long. Germline CDR1 reads SNHLY; CDR2 reads FYNNEI. CDR3 in DNA: TGTGCCAGCAGTGGGGGACTAGCGACGCACACAGATACGCAGTATTTT. As protein: CASSGGLATHTDTQYF.

The chain uses TRBV2 and TRBJ1-6, with D hard to call. The CDR3 runs to 15 residues. Per the germline V gene, CDR1 is SNHLY and CDR2 is FYNNEI. Trimming removed 6 bases at V and 0 bases at J, with 9 bases between. The CDR3 spells CASRGLSSYNSPLHF. CDR3 sequence (DNA): TGTGCCAGCAGGGGATTGAGCTCCTATAATTCACCCCTCCACTTT. The full variable domain, with the rest looked up from reference TRBV2 and TRBJ1-6, is EPEVTQTPSHQVTQMGQEVILRCVPISNHLYFYWYRQILGQKVEFLVSFYNNEISEKSEIFDDQFSVERPDGSNFTLKIRSTKLEDSAMYFCASRGLSSYNSPLHFGNGTRLTVT.

V is TRBV7-2 and J is TRBJ1-1; 7 bases are a match to TRBD1. V shed 4 bases and J 8 bases; nucleotides not matched to a gene: 7. CDR3 length: 13 residues. The V gene's germline CDR1 is SGHTA and CDR2 FQGNSA. CDR3 region: CASSSGTVLEAFF. The DNA of the CDR3 is TGTGCCAGCAGCTCAGGGACAGTACTAGAAGCTTTCTTT.

The rearrangement links TRBV28 to TRBJ1-1; D is unclear. CDR3 length: 13 residues. CDR1 and CDR2 (germline): MDHEN, SYDVKM. Trimming shortened V by 9 bases and J by 1 base, and 12 bases separated the two germline ends. Here the CDR3 reads CASSYFRNTEAFF. The CDR3 nucleotides are TGTGCCAGTTCGTATTTTCGGAACACTGAAGCTTTCTTT. Drawing the rest from reference TRBV28 and TRBJ1-1, the complete variable domain is DVKVTQSSRYLVKRTGEKVFLECVQDMDHENMFWYRQDPGLGLRLIYFSYDVKMKEKGDIPEGYSVSREKKERFSLILESASTNQTSMYLCASSYFRNTEAFFGQGTRLTVV.

The chain uses TRBV11-2 and TRBJ2-2; 9 bases are a match to TRBD1. Germline-derived CDR1 and CDR2 are SGHAT and FQNNGV. The CDR3 has 18 amino acids. Trimming at V came to 1 base and at J to 4 bases, leaving 10 bases not matched to a gene. As DNA, the CDR3 is TGTGCCAGCAGCTTAGCCTCGGGACAGGGCTCGGCCACCGGGGAGCTGTTTTTT. Amino acid sequence: CASSLASGQGSATGELFF.

The CDR3 sequence is CASSRDNQPQHF. DNA of the CDR3: TGTGCCAGCAGCAGGGACAATCAGCCCCAGCATTTT. The chain uses TRBV5-6 and TRBJ1-5; D remains ambiguous. The CDR3 runs 12 residues. Trimming left V 4 bases short and J 3 bases short, with 5 bases between. Germline CDR1 SGHDT, CDR2 YYEEEE.

This clone turned up a few times. The chain carries TRBV10-1 and TRBJ2-2; D call uncertain. This CDR3 contains 13 residues. Germline CDR1 is WNHNN and CDR2 is SYGVQD (reference sequence). V dropped 3 bases and J dropped 4 bases, with 6 bases sitting between them. CDR3 nucleotide sequence: TGCGCCAGCAGTGATGCCGTCACCGGGGAGCTGTTTTTT. Translating it yields CASSDAVTGELFF.

The chain joins TRBV7-2 to TRBJ1-1; possible D gene TRBD1, 6 bases. CDR3 length equals 16 residues. Per the germline V gene, CDR1 is SGHTA and CDR2 is FQGNSA. Trimming shortened V by 5 bases and J by 0 bases, and 16 bases separated the two germline ends. This chain's CDR3 is CASSPNSRGMNTEAFF. DNA for the CDR3: TGTGCCAGCAGCCCTAACTCAAGGGGGATGAACACTGAAGCTTTCTTT.